Shown below are 12 T cell receptor beta chains from a single sample sequenced in a study of human T cells and chemical hapten exposure (dated by TCRdb to 2020 to 2023). The time point label for this specimen denotes: pre-sensitization, week 0. In light of the paper, this sample's treatment or condition label describes: therapeutic diphenylcyclopropenone sensitization with weekly scalp DPC. Library creation used RACE. The listed sequencing device is NextSeq 500. The public reads were reprocessed in TCRdb via fastp at Q25 and MiXCR, keeping in-frame beta chains. When rows share a CDR3 protein, they turn into one entry using the most common DNA and genes. This sample gives about 260,000 distinct CDR3 sequences in total; 7.5% to 9% of them show up just once. Together, the top ten hold about 2.1% of the sample. This material consisted of whole blood, taken in connection with sensitization to the hapten diphenylcyclopropenone (DPC). The origin of the receptors is a woman aged 40 to 55 with alopecia areata. Some clones in this sample may be carry-over from other donors' samples.

This sequence joins TRBV7-2 and TRBJ2-3; D is unclear. V lost 5 bases and J 6 bases, leaving 15 bases between the germline ends. CDR3 size: 14 residues. Germline-derived CDR1 and CDR2 are SGHTA and FQGNSA. The CDR3 protein is CASSASANADTQYF. The CDR3 DNA sequence: TGTGCCAGCAGCGCCAGCGCTAATGCGGATACGCAGTATTTT.

There are many counts of this clonotype. The chain recombines TRBV6-2 or TRBV6-3 with TRBJ2-1; no definite D call. The CDR3 totals 14 residues. Trimming took off 4 bases at V and 5 bases at J, with 12 bases between the two ends. Germline V CDR1 and CDR2: MNHEY, SVGEGT. The CDR3 region is CASSSGRGNNEQFF. CDR3 DNA sequence: TGTGCCAGCAGTTCCGGACGCGGAAACAATGAGCAGTTCTTC.

This clonotype has a count of ten or more. The CDR3 DNA is TGCGCCAGCAGCTTGGGAGGGAGTCATCAGCCCCAGCATTTT. Amino acid sequence: CASSLGGSHQPQHF. The chain has TRBV5-1 and TRBJ1-5, with D uncertain. Looked up from germline, CDR1 is SGHRS and CDR2 is YFSETQ. Trimming removed 0 bases from V and 5 bases from J, with 9 bases in between. The CDR3 loop spans 14 amino acids.

This clonotype was observed at least ten times. The CDR3 spells CASSVGGLERLCSYEQYF. Written as DNA, the CDR3 is TGTGCCAGCAGCGTAGGGGGGTTGGAGCGGTTATGCTCCTACGAGCAGTACTTC. This chain links TRBV9 with TRBJ2-7; possibly TRBD1 or TRBD2 for D (5 bases each). The CDR3 spans 18 residues. The V end lost 0 bases, the J end lost 0 bases, and 19 bases lay between the germline ends. CDR1 SGDLS and CDR2 YYNGEE come from the germline V gene.

This clonotype has at least ten counts. The chain combines TRBV6-5 with TRBJ2-7, with D uncertain. The CDR3 totals 15 residues. V dropped 0 bases and J dropped 3 bases, with 12 bases sitting between them. Germline CDR1 and CDR2: MNHEY and SVGAGI. CDR3 DNA sequence: TGTGCCAGCAGTTACTCGCGCAGGCCCTACTACGAGCAGTACTTC. Translating gives CASSYSRRPYYEQYF.

The chain couples TRBV6-6 to TRBJ2-3; D might be TRBD2 (5 bases). V dropped 2 bases and J dropped 6 bases, with 9 bases sitting between them. Germline CDR1 reads MNHNY; CDR2 reads SVGAGI (reference sequence). The CDR3 is 13 amino acids. CDR3 DNA: TGTGCCAGCAGTTACCGGGATCGGGATACGCAGTATTTT. Its protein product is CASSYRDRDTQYF.

In its sample, this clonotype was seen many times. The chain joins TRBV20-1 to TRBJ1-5; 11 positions match TRBD1. The junction had 15 bases not matched to a gene; V was cut back by 6 bases and J by 2 bases. This CDR3 comprises 18 residues. Looked up from germline, CDR1 is DFQATT and CDR2 is SNEGSKA (reference sequence). The CDR3 DNA follows: TGCAGTGCCCAGCCGGACAGGGGGCTGATGAGCGGCAATCAGCCCCAGCATTTT. The encoded protein is CSAQPDRGLMSGNQPQHF.

This clonotype was seen ten or more times. The gene calls are TRBV27 and TRBJ2-3; tentatively, D is TRBD1 (6 bases). Germline assignment: CDR1 MNHEY and CDR2 SMNVEV (reference sequence). The CDR3 sequence is 14 residues long. Deletions cut 5 bases from V and 5 bases from J, with 14 bases between. This CDR3 reads CASSNPGVEDTQYF. The CDR3 DNA follows: TGTGCCAGCAGTAACCCAGGGGTTGAAGATACGCAGTATTTT.

This clonotype has just a few counts. The chain recombines TRBV11-2 with TRBJ2-5, with TRBD2 identical over 8 bases. The ends lost 0 bases at V and 5 bases at J; junction bases unmatched: 5. This CDR3 contains 15 residues. Germline V gene lookup returns CDR1 SGHAT and CDR2 FQNNGV. This CDR3 is CASSLEGTSYETQYF. CDR3 coding DNA: TGTGCCAGCAGCTTAGAAGGGACTAGTTATGAGACCCAGTACTTC.

The chain is built from TRBV5-6 and TRBJ2-3, with 8 bases that match TRBD2. Unmatched junction bases numbered 7, after V lost 0 bases and J lost 4 bases. The CDR3 has 16 residues. The germline V gene encodes CDR1 SGHDT and CDR2 YYEEEE. The CDR3, as DNA: TGTGCCAGCAGCTTGGGGGTAGCGGGGAGCCCAGATACGCAGTATTTT. It specifies CASSLGVAGSPDTQYF.

The rearrangement joins TRBV7-9 to TRBJ1-1, with 7 bases matching TRBD1. The CDR3 is made up of 11 amino acids. V trimming: 5 bases; J trimming: 9 bases; junction bases outside the gene matches: 3. Germline values: CDR1 SEHNR, CDR2 FQNEAQ (reference sequence). The CDR3, as DNA: TGTGCCAGCAGCCGGGGACAGAAAGCTTTCTTT. Protein sequence: CASSRGQKAFF.

This clonotype showed up just a few times. The chain has TRBV2 and TRBJ2-7; a weak D match, TRBD2 (5 bases). The CDR3 length is 11 residues. CDR1 is SNHLY and CDR2 is FYNNEI in the germline V gene. Trimming shortened V by 7 bases and J by 3 bases, and 7 bases separated the two germline ends. The CDR3 sequence: CASTDYYEQYF. The CDR3 region has the DNA TGTGCCAGCACTGACTACTACGAGCAGTACTTC.